The T cell receptor beta chain described here comes from a study of human T cells and chemical hapten exposure. Background on the study: Alopecia universalis, totalis or areata was present in patients who were mostly female. Variability of per-sample TCR yields stemmed mainly from small differences in pooled library volume.

The germline V gene has CDR1 DFQATT and CDR2 SNEGSKA (reference sequence). The V and J ends lost 4 bases and 7 bases respectively, with 17 bases between them. The CDR3 is 14 residues long. TCRdb re-analysed the RACE reads in MiXCR, keeping a single row per CDR3 protein. The sample has approximately 370,000 distinct CDR3 sequences, 5.5% seen once. Overall study results and limits: While controls formed fewer of them, expanded TCRs formed significantly more large CDR3 similarity clusters.

For this clonotype: Antigen unknown.

The time point is: pre-sensitization, week 0. The treatment is: therapeutic diphenylcyclopropenone sensitization with weekly scalp DPC. Blood sampling occurred before each patch-test application. The sample was whole blood, taken in connection with sensitization to the hapten diphenylcyclopropenone (DPC). This TCR was sampled from a woman younger than 30 with alopecia areata. Some clones in this sample may be carry-over from other donors' samples. This rearrangement joins TRBV20-1 to TRBJ2-1, with D hard to call. CDR3 DNA: TGCAGTGCTATAAAGTACGGCTATGGGAATGAGCAGTTCTTC. As protein: CSAIKYGYGNEQFF.